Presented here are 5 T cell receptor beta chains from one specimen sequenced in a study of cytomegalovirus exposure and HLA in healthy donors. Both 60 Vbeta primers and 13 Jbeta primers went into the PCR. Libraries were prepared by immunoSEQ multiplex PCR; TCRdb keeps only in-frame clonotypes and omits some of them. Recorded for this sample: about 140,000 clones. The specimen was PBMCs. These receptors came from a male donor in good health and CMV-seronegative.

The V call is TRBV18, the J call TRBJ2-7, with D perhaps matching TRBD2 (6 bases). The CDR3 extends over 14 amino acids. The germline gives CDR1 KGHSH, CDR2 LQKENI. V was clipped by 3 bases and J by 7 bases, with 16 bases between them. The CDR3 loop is CASSPIGGENEQYF. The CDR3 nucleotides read TGTGCCAGCTCACCCATTGGAGGGGAGAATGAGCAGTACTTC.

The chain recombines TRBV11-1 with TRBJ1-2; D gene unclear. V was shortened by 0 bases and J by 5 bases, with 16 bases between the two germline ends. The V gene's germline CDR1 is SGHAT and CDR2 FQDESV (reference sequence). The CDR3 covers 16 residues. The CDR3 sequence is CASSLAGGGDQYGYTF. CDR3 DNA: TGTGCCAGCAGCTTAGCAGGTGGTGGAGACCAATATGGCTACACCTTC.

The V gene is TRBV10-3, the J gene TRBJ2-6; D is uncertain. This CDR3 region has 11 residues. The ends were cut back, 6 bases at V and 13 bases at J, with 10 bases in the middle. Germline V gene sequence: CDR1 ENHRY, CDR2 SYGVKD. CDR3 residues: CAIRETDVLTF. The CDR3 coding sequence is TGTGCCATCAGAGAAACAGATGTCCTGACTTTC.

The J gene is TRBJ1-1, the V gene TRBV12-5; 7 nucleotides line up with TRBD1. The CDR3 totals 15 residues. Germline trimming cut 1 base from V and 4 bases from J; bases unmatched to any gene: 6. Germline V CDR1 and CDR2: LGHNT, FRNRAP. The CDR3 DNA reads TGTGCTAGTGGTTTGGACAGGGGATTTCTCACTGAAGCTTTCTTT. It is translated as CASGLDRGFLTEAFF.

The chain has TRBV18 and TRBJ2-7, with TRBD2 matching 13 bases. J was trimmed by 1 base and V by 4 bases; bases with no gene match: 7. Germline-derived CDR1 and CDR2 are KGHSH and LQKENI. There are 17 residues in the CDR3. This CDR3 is CASSRLLAGGDSYEQYF. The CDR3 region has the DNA TGTGCCAGCTCACGACTACTAGCGGGAGGGGATTCCTACGAGCAGTACTTC.